Many counts were recorded for the clone carrying this T cell receptor beta chain. V shed 6 bases and J shed 2 bases, with 13 bases lying between them. The CDR3 contains 14 residues. The germline V gene encodes CDR1 SGHRS and CDR2 YFSETQ. The sample originates from a study of T cells after yellow fever vaccination. Using its own MiXCR run on the 5' RACE reads, TCRdb lists one record per CDR3 protein. Found here are under 400,000 distinct CDR3 sequences, approximately 12% of them singletons; the top ten hold 2.5% to 3.5%. This sequence originates from a man aged 18 to 30 who received the YFV17D yellow fever vaccine. This chain joins TRBV5-1 and TRBJ2-3; D perhaps matches TRBD2 (5 bases). The source material was CD4+ T cells sorted from PBMCs, sampled 15 days after the yellow fever booster vaccination. This CDR3 is CASKISGNTDTQYF. CDR3 bases: TGCGCCAGCAAAATAAGCGGTAACACAGATACGCAGTATTTT.